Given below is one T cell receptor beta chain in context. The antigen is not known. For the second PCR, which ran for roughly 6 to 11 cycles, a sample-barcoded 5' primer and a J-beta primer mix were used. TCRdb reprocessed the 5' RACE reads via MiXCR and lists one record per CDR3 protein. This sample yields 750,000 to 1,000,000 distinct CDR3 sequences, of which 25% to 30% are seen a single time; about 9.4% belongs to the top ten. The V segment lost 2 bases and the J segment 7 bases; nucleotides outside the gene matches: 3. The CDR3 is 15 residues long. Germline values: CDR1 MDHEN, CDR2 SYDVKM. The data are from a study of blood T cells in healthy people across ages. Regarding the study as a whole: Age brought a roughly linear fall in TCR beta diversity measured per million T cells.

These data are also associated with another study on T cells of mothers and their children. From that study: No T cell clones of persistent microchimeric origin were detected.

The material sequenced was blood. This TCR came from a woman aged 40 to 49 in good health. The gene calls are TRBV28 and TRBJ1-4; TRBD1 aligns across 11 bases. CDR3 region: CASSLPGTGGEKLFF. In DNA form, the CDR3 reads TGTGCCAGCAGTTTACCGGGGACAGGGGGTGAAAAACTGTTTTTT.